The rows below give T cell receptor beta chains drawn from one sample of a study of control samples from healthy donors and cancer patients. This table comes from immunoSEQ multiplex PCR, and its TCRdb copy is limited to in-frame clones, with some not included. The sample consists of 150,000 to 200,000 clones, roughly 89% of them appearing once. Sequenced input: blood. The receptors were gathered from a woman aged 25-40 years in good health. The CDR3 runs from the conserved cysteine through the conserved F or W. The D gene is left open where the match is weak. Only some rows state a clone size, as once, few, many or a class for expanded clones.

abundance	v_gene	j_gene	d_gene	CDR3nt	CDR3aa
NA	TRBV14	TRBJ1-2	NA	TGTGCCAGCAGCCAAGTGTATGGCTACACCTTC	CASSQVYGYTF
NA	TRBV7-9	TRBJ1-1	TRBD1	TGTGCCAGCAGCTCCCGGGACAGGGGGCGTTTGTGGTCTGAAGCTTTCTTT	CASSSRDRGRLWSEAFF
NA	TRBV19	TRBJ2-2	TRBD2	TGTGCCAGTAGTGCTAGCGGGAGATTAACCGGGGAGCTGTTTTTT	CASSASGRLTGELFF
NA	TRBV7-2	TRBJ2-7	TRBD1	TGTGCCAGCAGCCTTACACCGGGACAGGGCGAGCAGTACTTC	CASSLTPGQGEQYF
NA	TRBV9	TRBJ2-3	TRBD2	TGTGCCAGCAGCGTGACTAGCGGGAGAGGCACGCAGTATTTT	CASSVTSGRGTQYF
once	TRBV2	TRBJ2-2	NA	TGTGCCAGCAGTGAACGGACCGGGGAGCTGTTTTTT	CASSERTGELFF
NA	TRBV10-3	TRBJ1-1	NA	TGTGCCATCAGTGACGTCAGGGACACTGAAGCTTTCTTT	CAISDVRDTEAFF
NA	TRBV3-1/TRBV3-2	TRBJ1-6	NA	TGTGCCAGCAGCCAAGCTCAGGGCAATTCACCCCTCCACTTT	CASSQAQGNSPLHF
few	TRBV7-2	TRBJ1-2	NA	TGTGCCAGCAGCCCACAGGCGAACTATGGCTACACCTTC	CASSPQANYGYTF
NA	TRBV9	TRBJ2-1	TRBD2	TGTGCCAGCAGCTCTCTAGCGGGAGGGCTCAATGAGCAGTTCTTC	CASSSLAGGLNEQFF
once	TRBV6-5	TRBJ1-1	NA	TGTGCCAGCAGATTAGACGGGAACACTGAAGCTTTCTTT	CASRLDGNTEAFF
NA	TRBV6-6	TRBJ2-3	TRBD2	TGTGCCAGCAGTAACCCCCTAGCGGGGTCCACAGATACGCAGTATTTT	CASSNPLAGSTDTQYF
NA	TRBV6-4	TRBJ1-6	NA	TGTGCCAGCAGTGAACAGGAGAATTCACCCCTCCACTTT	CASSEQENSPLHF
NA	TRBV5-1	TRBJ2-5	TRBD1	TGCGCCAGCAGCTACTCGGACAGGGTTGAGACCCAGTACTTC	CASSYSDRVETQYF
NA	TRBV18	TRBJ2-2	TRBD1	TGTGCCAGCTCACCACCGGACAGGTGGAACACCGGGGAGCTGTTTTTT	CASSPPDRWNTGELFF
NA	TRBV7-9	TRBJ2-1	TRBD2	TGTGCCAACCTAGCGGGAGGGTACAATGAGCAGTTCTTC	CANLAGGYNEQFF
NA	TRBV6-5	TRBJ1-1	NA	TGTGCCAGCAGTTACTCGGCGGGTGGCACTGAAGCTTTCTTT	CASSYSAGGTEAFF
NA	TRBV30	TRBJ1-5	NA	TGTGCCTGGAGATCCCCCGACAGGTTAGATCAGCCCCAGCATTTT	CAWRSPDRLDQPQHF
NA	TRBV19	TRBJ1-5	NA	TGTGCCAGTAGTATGGGTGTGGGTAGCAATCAGCCCCAGCATTTT	CASSMGVGSNQPQHF
NA	TRBV27	TRBJ2-7	NA	TGTGCCAGCAGTTTAGGAGGAAACGAGCAGTACTTC	CASSLGGNEQYF
NA	TRBV6-5	TRBJ1-2	NA	TGTGCCAGCAGCCCGGGCTCCACTAACTATGGCTACACCTTC	CASSPGSTNYGYTF
NA	TRBV7-9	TRBJ1-1	NA	TGTGCCAGCAGCTTAGGAGGAGGAACTGAAGCTTTCTTT	CASSLGGGTEAFF
NA	TRBV6-2/TRBV6-3	TRBJ1-5	TRBD1	TGTGCCAGCAGTTCCCCCGGGACAGGGTATCAGCCCCAGCATTTT	CASSSPGTGYQPQHF
NA	TRBV6-5	TRBJ1-4	NA	TGTGCCAGCAGTTACCGTATGGCAACTAATGAAAAACTGTTTTTT	CASSYRMATNEKLFF
NA	TRBV5-4	TRBJ1-5	NA	TGTGCCAGCACCCGCGACGGGGATCAGCCCCAGCATTTT	CASTRDGDQPQHF
NA	TRBV7-2	TRBJ2-7	TRBD2	TGTGCCAGCAGCTTAGGCGGGAGGGTCTACGAGCAGTACTTC	CASSLGGRVYEQYF
NA	TRBV24-1	TRBJ2-1	TRBD1	TGTGCCACCAGCTTACAGGGGGTCTCCTACAATGAGCAGTTCTTC	CATSLQGVSYNEQFF
NA	TRBV6-6	TRBJ2-1	TRBD1	TGTGCCAGCAGTTACTACAGGGGTAATGAGCAGTTCTTC	CASSYYRGNEQFF
NA	TRBV19	TRBJ1-5	NA	TGTGCCAGTAACGGACTGGACGTTAGCAATCAGCCCCAGCATTTT	CASNGLDVSNQPQHF
NA	TRBV27	TRBJ1-4	TRBD1	TGTGCCAGCAGTCCCCAGGGGGCGCGGAGGGAAAAACTGTTTTTT	CASSPQGARREKLFF
NA	TRBV3-1/TRBV3-2	TRBJ1-2	NA	TGTGCCAGCAGCCAAGGGGGGGGCTACACCTTC	CASSQGGGYTF
NA	TRBV5-5	TRBJ2-1	TRBD2	TGTGCCAGCAGCTTGGTATTAGCGGGGACTTACAATGAGCAGTTCTTC	CASSLVLAGTYNEQFF
few	TRBV4-2	TRBJ2-1	TRBD2	TGTGCCAGCAGCTTAAGACTAGCGGGGGACTACAATGAGCAGTTCTTC	CASSLRLAGDYNEQFF
NA	TRBV14	TRBJ2-7	NA	TGTGCCAGCAGCCAAGGGTGGGAGCAGTACTTC	CASSQGWEQYF
NA	TRBV6-4	TRBJ2-7	TRBD1	TGTGCCAGCAGTGAAGAGACAGGGTCCTCCTACGAGCAGTACTTC	CASSEETGSSYEQYF
once	TRBV27	TRBJ1-5	NA	TGTGCCAGCAGTTTGGTAGGTCGACAGCCCCAGCATTTT	CASSLVGRQPQHF
NA	TRBV6-5	TRBJ1-2	NA	TGTGCCAGCACCTACGGGCAGAACTATGGCTACACCTTC	CASTYGQNYGYTF
NA	TRBV7-3	TRBJ2-7	NA	TGTGCCAGCAGCTTAGGGGCGGGGGCCGACTACGAGCAGTACTTC	CASSLGAGADYEQYF
NA	TRBV28	TRBJ1-6	NA	TGTGCCAGCAGTTTAGGGCAGGGGAGTTCACCCCTCCACTTT	CASSLGQGSSPLHF
once	TRBV7-8	TRBJ2-7	TRBD2	TGTGCCAGCAGCTTAGTACTAGCGGGGGGCTCCTACGAGCAGTACTTC	CASSLVLAGGSYEQYF
NA	TRBV18	TRBJ1-1	TRBD1	TGTGCCAGCTCACGCGGACAGGGTCACGACACTGAAGCTTTCTTT	CASSRGQGHDTEAFF
NA	TRBV12-3/TRBV12-4	TRBJ1-2	NA	TGTGCCAGCAGTTCCACTTACTATGGCTACACCTTC	CASSSTYYGYTF